A single sample is the source of the 5 T cell receptor beta chains below, sequenced in a study of cytomegalovirus exposure and HLA in healthy donors. Assay: immunoSEQ multiplex PCR; the TCRdb copy retains only in-frame clones and omits some. The data hold about 130,000 clones, with 89% observed a single time. The sample was PBMCs. The receptors come from a woman younger than 30 in good health and CMV-seropositive.

This clone was seen only once. This chain joins TRBV5-1 and TRBJ1-1; D ambiguous. With 1 base removed from V and 6 bases from J, the gap between germline ends came to 10 bases. Germline V lookup: CDR1 SGHRS, CDR2 YFSETQ. CDR3 length: 13 residues. The CDR3 coding sequence is TGCGCCAGCAGCTTGAATCGGGTTGCTGAAGCTTTCTTT. Amino acids: CASSLNRVAEAFF.

This chain links TRBV6-6 with TRBJ1-1, with D unresolved. V was clipped by 2 bases and J by 7 bases, with 5 bases between them. CDR3 size: 11 residues. Germline V gene data show CDR1 as MNHNY and CDR2 as SVGAGI (reference sequence). CDR3 in amino acids: CASSYEGEAFF. The DNA for the CDR3 is TGTGCCAGCAGTTACGAGGGTGAAGCTTTCTTT.

The chain links TRBV18 to TRBJ2-7; TRBD1 matches 12 bases. Germline V lookup: CDR1 KGHSH, CDR2 LQKENI. The CDR3 consists of 15 residues. V gave up 0 bases and J gave up 7 bases; unmatched junction bases: 4. CDR3 amino acids: CASSPPGQGAGEQYF. The CDR3 DNA sequence: TGTGCCAGCTCACCACCGGGACAGGGGGCGGGAGAGCAGTACTTC.

The chain joins TRBV11-2 to TRBJ1-6; D unclear. Trimming stripped 2 bases from V and 5 bases from J, with 10 bases between. Germline CDR1 reads SGHAT; CDR2 reads FQNNGV. CDR3 size: 15 residues. The DNA for the CDR3 is TGTGCCAGCAGCTTACGCGGAGAGAATAATTCACCCCTCCACTTT. Encoded protein: CASSLRGENNSPLHF.

The chain has TRBV7-3 and TRBJ2-1; 8 bases match TRBD1. The trim removed 1 base at V and 5 bases at J, leaving 13 bases unmatched. The V gene's germline CDR1 is SGHTA and CDR2 FQGTGA. CDR3 length: 18 amino acids. The CDR3 here is CASSLRPPGGSTHNEQFF. The CDR3 DNA follows: TGTGCCAGCAGCTTAAGGCCTCCAGGGGGCTCCACCCACAATGAGCAGTTCTTC.